The next 18 T cell receptor beta chains were all read from a single sample in a study of a mutant IDH1 vaccine in newly diagnosed glioma. Assay: immunoSEQ multiplex PCR; the TCRdb copy retains only in-frame clones and omits some. Of roughly 130,000 clones listed, around 77% are singletons. Their antigens are not known. Time point of the sample: week 11, during vaccination. The content of each vaccine dose was 300 ug of mutant IDH1 20-mer peptide, and topical imiquimod accompanied it. Sample: PBMCs, taken from a glioma patient whose treatment included an IDH1 peptide vaccine. The receptor source for this set is a man aged 35 to 55 with glioma.

Notes on this clone: This CDR3 is also generated by other DNA sequences in the sample. The V and J genes are TRBV6-5 and TRBJ2-7; D remains unclear. Trimming pared 0 bases from V and 0 bases from J, leaving 6 bases between. CDR1 MNHEY and CDR2 SVGAGI come from the germline V gene. This CDR3 contains 14 residues. The CDR3 nucleotides are TGTGCCAGCAGTTACTCAGGCAGCTCCTACGAGCAGTACTTC. Residues: CASSYSGSSYEQYF.

The chain combines TRBV7-2 with TRBJ2-2; 9 positions match TRBD2. V lost 3 bases to trimming and J lost 4 bases; unmatched junction nucleotides: 6. The CDR3 is 16 amino acids. Germline V gene data show CDR1 as SGHTA and CDR2 as FQGNSA. DNA for the CDR3: TGTGCCAGCAGCTTCCGTAGCGGGGGATTCACCGGGGAGCTGTTTTTT. Translating it yields CASSFRSGGFTGELFF.

This chain connects TRBV7-8 to TRBJ1-6; perhaps TRBD1 as D (5 bases). Between the trimmed V and J ends, which lost 0 bases and 9 bases, there was a span of 21 bases. This CDR3 has 18 amino acids. Germline lookup yields CDR1 SGHVS and CDR2 FQNEAQ. The CDR3 DNA sequence: TGTGCCAGCAGCTTAGCGTCTGGGGGGGGTCAGGTCCTTTCACCCCTCCACTTT. It yields the protein CASSLASGGGQVLSPLHF.

V is TRBV27 and J is TRBJ1-6; no firm D call. Germline assignment: CDR1 MNHEY and CDR2 SMNVEV (reference sequence). The ends were cut back, 3 bases at V and 15 bases at J, with 15 bases in the middle. This CDR3 contains 13 residues. CDR3 in DNA: TGTGCCAGCAGTTTCGGCGCCCTCGGGGACCTCCACTTT. It yields the protein CASSFGALGDLHF.

This clone appeared a few times. This sequence joins TRBV13 and TRBJ2-3; 10 nucleotides agree with TRBD1. Germline CDR1 is PRHDT and CDR2 is FYEKMQ (reference sequence). The length of the CDR3 is 18 residues. Germline trimming cut 5 bases from V and 2 bases from J; bases unmatched to any gene: 13. In DNA form, the CDR3 reads TGTGCCAGCAGCCCGACATTAGGACAGGGGGGAGACACAGATACGCAGTATTTT. Its translation: CASSPTLGQGGDTDTQYF.

The chain uses TRBV28 and TRBJ2-5; possibly TRBD1 for D (6 bases). V lost 6 bases to trimming and J lost 5 bases, with 13 bases between them. This CDR3 contains 13 residues. Germline V lookup: CDR1 MDHEN, CDR2 SYDVKM. This CDR3 is CASSRGAEETQYF. In DNA form, the CDR3 reads TGTGCCAGCAGCAGGGGCGCAGAGGAGACCCAGTACTTC.

This clone was found once. The chain is built from TRBV18 and TRBJ2-3; 9 bases map to TRBD1. Germline V gene sequence: CDR1 KGHSH, CDR2 LQKENI. This CDR3 has 17 amino acids. V shed 5 bases and J 1 base; nucleotides not matched to a gene: 10. This CDR3 reads CASSSTGGRFGTDTQYF. The CDR3, as DNA: TGTGCCAGCTCATCGACAGGGGGTCGGTTTGGCACAGATACGCAGTATTTT.

The chain combines TRBV7-2 with TRBJ1-5; D possibly corresponds to TRBD1 (6 bases). The CDR3 length is 13 residues. V lost 6 bases and J 5 bases, leaving 11 bases between the germline ends. Germline values: CDR1 SGHTA, CDR2 FQGNSA. In nucleotides, the CDR3 is TGTGCCAGCAGAAGGGGGAGGGATCAGCCCCAGCATTTT. Residues: CASRRGRDQPQHF.

A note on this clone: Other nucleotide sequences from this sample produce the same CDR3. The chain is built from TRBV7-2 and TRBJ2-3; D remains ambiguous. CDR3 size: 12 residues. From germline, CDR1 is SGHTA and CDR2 FQGNSA. Trimming took off 4 bases at V and 0 bases at J, with 2 bases between the two ends. The CDR3 DNA reads TGTGCCAGCAGCTCCAGCACAGATACGCAGTATTTT. Amino acid sequence: CASSSSTDTQYF.

A single count supports this clone. The chain carries TRBV5-1 and TRBJ1-3; no clear D gene. This CDR3 is built from 13 residues. V lost 0 bases to trimming and J lost 11 bases, with 12 bases between them. Germline loops: CDR1 SGHRS, CDR2 YFSETQ. CDR3 sequence reads: CASSLGWLGPIYF. The CDR3 bases are TGCGCCAGCAGCTTGGGGTGGCTGGGCCCCATATATTTT.

CDR3 residues: CASSRDLQNEKLFF. In nucleotides, the CDR3 is TGTGCCAGCAGCCGGGACCTTCAAAATGAAAAACTGTTTTTT. This rearrangement joins TRBV7-9 to TRBJ1-4, with D possibly being TRBD1 (5 bases). CDR1 and CDR2 from the germline V gene are SEHNR and FQNEAQ (reference sequence). The CDR3 consists of 14 residues. Between the trimmed V and J ends, which lost 5 bases and 5 bases, there was a span of 12 bases.

The count of this clone is one. V is TRBV21-1 and J is TRBJ2-7; the listed D gene, TRBD2, was not tested against the DNA. TRBV21-1 is a listed pseudogene. The CDR3 totals 16 residues. The CDR3 DNA sequence: TGTGCCAGCAGCAAAGCGACACTAGCGACCTCCTACGAGCAGTACTTC. It is translated as CASSKATLATSYEQYF.

This chain connects TRBV7-9 to TRBJ2-3; possibly TRBD1 or TRBD2 for D (5 bases each). This CDR3 contains 15 residues. CDR1 is SEHNR and CDR2 is FQNEAQ in the germline V gene (reference sequence). Trimming stripped 8 bases from V and 1 base from J, with 16 bases between. The CDR3 bases are TGTGCCAGCGCCCGGCCGGGACCTCGCACAGATACGCAGTATTTT. Its translation: CASARPGPRTDTQYF.

The chain is built from TRBV9 and TRBJ1-6; 7 bases line up with TRBD1. V shed 3 bases and J 14 bases; nucleotides not matched to a gene: 11. CDR1 is SGDLS and CDR2 is YYNGEE in the germline V gene. This CDR3 region has 14 residues. As DNA, the CDR3 is TGTGCCAGCAGCGCCACAGGGGTCCAGGTGTCCCTCCACTTT. Protein product: CASSATGVQVSLHF.

The table lists this clone with a few counts. V usage is TRBV27 and J usage is TRBJ2-7; D tentatively fits TRBD1 or TRBD2 (6 bases each). The V and J ends lost 6 bases and 3 bases respectively, with 12 bases between them. The CDR3 has 13 residues. The germline CDR1 and CDR2 sequences are MNHEY and SMNVEV (reference sequence). As DNA, the CDR3 is TGTGCCAGCAGCCAAAAGGGGGGCTACGAGCAGTACTTC. The encoded protein is CASSQKGGYEQYF.

To note about this clone: At the DNA level, this CDR3 is encoded by other sequences in the same sample as well. CDR3 protein: CASSYGNYGYTF. The CDR3 bases are TGTGCCAGCAGTTACGGAAACTATGGCTACACCTTC. This chain connects TRBV6-5 to TRBJ1-2; D is ambiguous. This CDR3 comprises 12 residues. V was pared by 2 bases and J by 2 bases, with 3 bases between. Germline CDR1 and CDR2: MNHEY and SVGAGI.

The chain uses TRBV15 and TRBJ1-1; 12 positions match TRBD1. The CDR3 covers 15 residues. In germline, CDR1 is LNHNV, CDR2 YYDKDF (reference sequence). The ends lost 5 bases at V and 5 bases at J; junction bases unmatched: 6. As DNA, the CDR3 is TGTGCCACCAGCTGGGACAGGGGGCGCGGTACTGAAGCTTTCTTT. This translates into CATSWDRGRGTEAFF. The entire variable domain, with the rest obtained from reference TRBV15 and TRBJ1-1, is as follows: DAMVIQNPRYQVTQFGKPVTLSCSQTLNHNVMYWYQQKSSQAPKLLFHYYDKDFNNEADTPDNFQSRRPNTSFCFLDIRSPGLGDTAMYLCATSWDRGRGTEAFFGQGTRLTVV.

The CDR3: CASRGTGTRVYEQYF. The CDR3 DNA is TGTGCCAGCAGAGGGACAGGTACGCGCGTCTACGAGCAGTACTTC. The chain links TRBV28 to TRBJ2-7, with TRBD1 identical over 8 bases. Germline values: CDR1 MDHEN, CDR2 SYDVKM. V shed 6 bases and J 3 bases; nucleotides not matched to a gene: 10. The CDR3 is 15 residues long.